This TCR beta chain stems from a study of control samples from healthy donors and cancer patients. Generated by immunoSEQ multiplex PCR, the TCRdb table keeps only in-frame clones and is missing some. Found here are about 130,000 clones, around nine tenths of them singletons; the top ten hold roughly 2.5%. Sequenced: blood. This TCR derives from a man aged 18-30 years in good health.

CDR3 amino acids: CASSLMGDEQFF. Written as DNA, the CDR3 is TGTGCCAGCAGCTTAATGGGCGATGAGCAGTTCTTC. The gene calls are TRBV7-9 and TRBJ2-1; D is unclear. Trimming removed 2 bases at V and 8 bases at J, with 7 bases between. This CDR3 spans 12 amino acids. Germline V lookup: CDR1 SEHNR, CDR2 FQNEAQ (reference sequence).